By frequency in the sample, the clone carrying this TCR beta chain is large. Its antigen is not known. This record belongs to a study of metastatic and nonmetastatic thyroid tumors. Study overall: The authors compared repertoires across blood and tumor or nodule tissue from malignant and benign thyroid patients.

Study findings and constraints: Malignant thyroid tumors reportedly exceeded benign nodules significantly in TCR beta diversity, with the difference appearing in blood and tumor.

TCRdb re-called the PCR reads through MiXCR. The sample has thousands of clones, roughly a fifth seen once; the top ten hold 33%. The CDR3 has 16 amino acids. Germline V gives CDR1 MDHEN, CDR2 SYDVKM. V trimming: 7 bases; J trimming: 2 bases; junction bases outside the gene matches: 12. All patients reached thyroid surgery having received no treatment beforehand. The receptor comes from a male donor with papillary thyroid cancer or a benign thyroid nodule (not recorded which). Some clones in this sample may be carry-over from other donors' samples. Sequences were obtained from tumor tissue. The chain carries TRBV28 and TRBJ2-7, with 9 nucleotides matching TRBD2. This chain's CDR3 is CASNAGGNNIPYEQYF. In DNA, the CDR3 is TGTGCCAGCAACGCGGGGGGGAACAACATTCCCTACGAGCAGTACTTC.